This T cell receptor (beta chain) comes out of a study of blood T cell repertoires in COVID-19. The germline CDR1 and CDR2 sequences are MNHNS and SASEGT. This CDR3 is 16 amino acids long. J gave up 0 bases and V 2 bases, and 1 base lay outside the gene matches. The table came from immunoSEQ multiplex PCR; TCRdb's copy has only in-frame clones and leaves some out. The sample shows around 75,000 clones, 88% of them seen only once. Sequencing used peripheral blood. The source is a human donor in a cohort sampled during active COVID-19. The chain carries TRBV6-1 and TRBJ2-6; 7 bases are a match to TRBD2. The CDR3: CASSESGASGANVLTF. The CDR3 nucleotides are TGTGCCAGCAGTGAAAGCGGGGCCTCTGGGGCCAACGTCCTGACTTTC.